In its sample, the clone carrying this T cell receptor beta chain was seen many times. PCR was performed a second time for about 7 to 11 cycles using a sample-barcoded 5' primer and a J-beta primer mix. Each TCR beta cDNA got a 12-nucleotide random molecular identifier. TCRdb ran MiXCR on the 5' RACE reads and lists one entry per CDR3 protein. The repertoire holds about 800,000 distinct CDR3 sequences, with approximately 25% as singletons. Germline CDR1 MGHRA, CDR2 YSYEKL. Trimming took 1 base from V and 0 from J, leaving 9 bases between them. The CDR3 is made up of 15 amino acids. Per-sample yields of isolated PBMCs were at least 6 million. This sample stems from a study of blood T cells in healthy people across ages. Whole-study context: Per every two T cells, about one barcoded beta molecule was captured by template switching.

This same sample was also taken into another study, of T cells of mothers and their children.

The chain links TRBV4-1 to TRBJ1-1; D is undetermined. The material sequenced was blood. The clonotype comes from a boy aged 5-17 years in good health. Here the CDR3 DNA reads TGCGCCAGCAGCCAAGTCAGGAACCTGAACACTGAAGCTTTCTTT. Translated, it gives CASSQVRNLNTEAFF.